Each of the 20 T cell receptor beta chains below was sequenced from the same sample in a study of prognosis after radiotherapy for stage I lung cancer. By two-round multiplex PCR, the TCR beta CDR3 was amplified from genomic DNA. The use of primers specific to each TRBV and TRBJ gene characterized first-round PCR. TCRdb passed the multiplex PCR reads through MiXCR, listing each CDR3 protein once. The sample contains about 15,000 distinct CDR3 sequences, about 15% of which appear only once. Material: PBMCs, obtained before or after stereotactic body radiation therapy (not recorded which). All receptors come from a donor of 50 years or more with non-small cell lung cancer.

Sample share makes this clonotype medium-sized (0.01 to 0.1%). The V gene is TRBV11-3, the J gene TRBJ2-3; no definite D call. The germline V gene encodes CDR1 SGHNT and CDR2 YENEEA. V was shortened by 2 bases and J by 8 bases, with 5 bases between the two germline ends. This CDR3 is 11 amino acids long. In DNA form, the CDR3 reads TGTGCCAGCAGCTTAAAGGCTACGCAGTATTTT. Amino acids: CASSLKATQYF.

In regard to this clonotype: One junction end disagrees with the germline gene, perhaps due to a read error. V is TRBV5-1 and J is TRBJ2-3, with TRBD1 matching over 7 bases. Germline V CDR1 and CDR2: SGHRS, YFSETQ. This CDR3 has 14 residues. This CDR3 is CAGRRQGYTDMQYF. The CDR3 nucleotides read TGCGCCGGCAGGAGACAGGGCTACACAGATATGCAGTATTTT.

Notes on this clonotype: This may be a read error: a much more frequent sequence differs by one nucleotide. The chain is built from TRBV9 and TRBJ2-5, with D perhaps TRBD2 (5 bases). CDR3 length equals 11 residues. CDR1 and CDR2 (germline): SGDLS, YYNGEE. The CDR3 reads CASSVGEIQYF. CDR3 sequence (DNA): TGTGCCAGCAGCGTAGGGGAGATCCAGTACTTC.

This clonotype was observed at least ten times. The chain is built from TRBV6-2 or TRBV6-3 and TRBJ2-7; 7 nucleotides line up with TRBD2. This CDR3 has 16 residues. The V gene's germline CDR1 is MNHEY and CDR2 SVGEGT. J lost 1 base, V lost 3 bases, and 9 bases had no gene match. The CDR3 here is CASSYVGAGESYEQYF. The DNA for the CDR3 is TGTGCCAGCAGTTATGTTGGGGCGGGAGAATCCTACGAGCAGTACTTC.

The sample holds many counts of this clonotype. The gene calls are TRBV12-3 or TRBV12-4 and TRBJ2-2; 11 nucleotides align to TRBD2. V shed 6 bases, J shed 4 bases, and the junction held 13 bases outside the gene matches. The length of the CDR3 is 18 residues. The CDR3 DNA sequence: TGTGCCAGCAGCCTCACACTCCTAGCGGGAGGTCCCACCGGGGAGCTGTTTTTT. Its translation: CASSLTLLAGGPTGELFF.

This clonotype was found many times. This chain connects TRBV20-1 to TRBJ1-2; no clear D gene. From germline, CDR1 is DFQATT and CDR2 SNEGSKA (reference sequence). This CDR3 is built from 13 residues. The V end lost 6 bases, the J end lost 7 bases, and 18 bases lay between the germline ends. The CDR3 coding sequence is TGCAGTGCGAAACCTCAGGCCGGTGGTGGCTACACCTTC. Translated, it gives CSAKPQAGGGYTF.

This clonotype has a count of ten or more. This chain connects TRBV6-1 to TRBJ2-3; TRBD2 aligns across 13 bases. The germline V gene has CDR1 MNHNS and CDR2 SASEGT. The CDR3 is 15 residues long. Trimming removed 6 bases from V and 5 bases from J; junction bases left unmatched: 5. In DNA form, the CDR3 reads TGTGCCAGCAGACTAGCGGGAGGGGGCGGAGATACGCAGTATTTT. Translation: CASRLAGGGGDTQYF.

This clonotype was counted at least ten times. This chain connects TRBV3-1 to TRBJ2-4, with D unclear. Trimming cost V 0 bases and J 8 bases, with 5 bases left between them. The CDR3 runs 12 residues. Germline V gene lookup returns CDR1 LGHDT and CDR2 YNNKEL (reference sequence). The CDR3 loop reads CASSQDLDIQYF. CDR3 in DNA: TGTGCCAGCAGCCAAGATCTGGACATTCAGTACTTC.

This clonotype was seen repeatedly, ten times or more. The V and J genes are TRBV27 and TRBJ1-2; 8 nucleotides match TRBD1. V shed 2 bases, J shed 8 bases, and the junction held 4 bases outside the gene matches. CDR3 length equals 13 residues. Germline CDR1 and CDR2: MNHEY and SMNVEV (reference sequence). The CDR3 spells CASSLRTGSGYTF. The CDR3 region has the DNA TGTGCCAGCAGTTTACGGACAGGGTCCGGCTACACCTTC.

This clonotype was found many times. The chain combines TRBV20-1 with TRBJ2-1, with D possibly matching TRBD2 (7 bases). Looked up from germline, CDR1 is DFQATT and CDR2 is SNEGSKA (reference sequence). Trimming stripped 0 bases from V and 6 bases from J, with 18 bases between. CDR3 length: 16 residues. CDR3 nucleotide sequence: TGCAGTGCTAGAGATACTCGGACTAGGGGGGGCAATGAGCAGTTCTTC. Translation: CSARDTRTRGGNEQFF.

This clonotype was seen repeatedly, ten times or more. The chain joins TRBV11-2 to TRBJ2-5, with 10 bases identical to TRBD1. J lost 8 bases, V lost 1 base, and 4 bases had no gene match. Germline CDR1 and CDR2: SGHAT and FQNNGV. The CDR3 runs to 14 residues. The CDR3 sequence is CASSLGGTGDTQYF. The CDR3 nucleotides read TGTGCCAGCAGCTTAGGGGGGACAGGGGACACCCAGTACTTC.

This clonotype has a count of ten or more. The chain combines TRBV6-4 with TRBJ2-2, with D tentatively TRBD1 or TRBD2 (5 bases each). V was cut by 6 bases and J by 5 bases, with 13 bases left in between. The V gene's germline CDR1 is MRHNA and CDR2 SNTAGT. The CDR3 runs 14 residues. CDR3: CASSPQAGTGELFF. CDR3 nucleotide sequence: TGTGCCAGCAGCCCACAGGCGGGTACCGGGGAGCTGTTTTTT.

This clonotype was seen at least ten times. The rearrangement joins TRBV4-2 to TRBJ1-5; no clear D gene. This CDR3 has 15 amino acids. The germline gives CDR1 LGHNA, CDR2 YNFKEQ. With 0 bases removed from V and 3 bases from J, the gap between germline ends came to 9 bases. In nucleotides, the CDR3 is TGTGCCAGCAGCCAAGATAGGGCAGACAATCAGCCCCAGCATTTT. Its translation: CASSQDRADNQPQHF.

This clonotype was seen at least ten times. The CDR3 loop is CASRGQGAGGNTIYF. The DNA for the CDR3 is TGTGCCAGCAGGGGTCAGGGGGCCGGTGGAAACACCATATATTTT. The V gene is TRBV6-1, the J gene TRBJ1-3; TRBD1 matches at 8 bases. Trimming cost V 6 bases and J 3 bases; bases outside gene matches: 7. This CDR3 contains 15 residues. Germline V gives CDR1 MNHNS, CDR2 SASEGT.

The rearrangement links TRBV7-3 to TRBJ2-5; either TRBD1 or TRBD2 may fit D (5 bases each). In germline, CDR1 is SGHTA, CDR2 FQGTGA. This CDR3 contains 14 residues. V lost 5 bases and J lost 5, with 15 bases in between. The CDR3 here is CASSRGGPVETQYF. The DNA for the CDR3 is TGTGCCAGCAGCCGGGGCGGGCCCGTGGAGACCCAGTACTTC.

To note about this clonotype: This is likely an artifact of a read error, given a far larger clone one base away. The rearrangement joins TRBV6-9 to TRBJ2-5, with D tentatively TRBD2 (5 bases). The CDR3 extends over 15 amino acids. Germline V CDR1 and CDR2: MNHGY, SVAAGI. Trimming cost V 3 bases and J 11 bases, with 22 bases left between them. The DNA for the CDR3 is TGTGCCAGCAGTTACAGTCTAGCACCCGAGCGTGAGCAGTACTTC. Its translation: CASSYSLAPEREQYF.

The chain couples TRBV11-3 to TRBJ2-5; 10 bases are shared with TRBD2. The CDR3 is made up of 16 amino acids. Unmatched junction bases numbered 9, after V lost 3 bases and J lost 5 bases. Germline V gene lookup returns CDR1 SGHNT and CDR2 YENEEA. The CDR3 here is CASSLGTSEGWETQYF. The DNA of the CDR3 is TGTGCCAGCAGCTTGGGGACTAGCGAGGGGTGGGAGACCCAGTACTTC.

The sample holds a few counts of this clonotype. The germline gene is not matched at one end of the junction; a read error may be the cause. The chain employs TRBV27 and TRBJ2-5, with 11 bases that match TRBD2. Germline V gives CDR1 MNHEY, CDR2 SMNVEV (reference sequence). This CDR3 is built from 13 residues. CDR3 DNA: TGTGCCAGCAGTTTGACTAGCGGGGAGACCCGGTACTTC. Its translation is CASSLTSGETRYF.

This clonotype appeared many times. This rearrangement joins TRBV2 to TRBJ2-5; tentatively, D is TRBD1 (5 bases). The CDR3 loop spans 13 amino acids. Trimming removed 6 bases at V and 0 bases at J, with 8 bases between. Germline V CDR1 and CDR2: SNHLY, FYNNEI. Here the CDR3 DNA reads TGTGCCAGCAGCTCGGACAACCAAGAGACCCAGTACTTC. Translation: CASSSDNQETQYF.

This clonotype has a count of ten or more. The J gene is TRBJ2-1, the V gene TRBV18, with TRBD2 as a possible D gene (5 bases). The CDR3 is 13 amino acids. The V end lost 2 bases, the J end lost 9 bases, and 11 bases lay between the germline ends. Germline V gene sequence: CDR1 KGHSH, CDR2 LQKENI. Written as DNA, the CDR3 is TGTGCCAGCTCACCATACCTAGCAGGTGAGCAGTTCTTC. It is translated as CASSPYLAGEQFF.